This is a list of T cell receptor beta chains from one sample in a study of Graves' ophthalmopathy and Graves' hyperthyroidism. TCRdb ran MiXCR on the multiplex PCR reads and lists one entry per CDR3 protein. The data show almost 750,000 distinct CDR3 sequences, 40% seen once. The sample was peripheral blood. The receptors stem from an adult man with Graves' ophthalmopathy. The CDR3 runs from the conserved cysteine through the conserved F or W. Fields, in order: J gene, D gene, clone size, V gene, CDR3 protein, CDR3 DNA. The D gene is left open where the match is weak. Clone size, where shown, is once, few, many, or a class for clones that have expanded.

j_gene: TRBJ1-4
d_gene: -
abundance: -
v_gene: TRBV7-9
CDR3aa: CASSLQGPGGGEKLFF
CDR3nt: TGTGCCAGCAGCCTACAGGGCCCGGGAGGGGGTGAAAAACTGTTTTTT

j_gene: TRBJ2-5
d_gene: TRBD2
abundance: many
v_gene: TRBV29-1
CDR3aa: CSVDASGMGGETQYF
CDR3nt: TGCAGCGTTGATGCTAGCGGGATGGGGGGAGAGACCCAGTACTTC

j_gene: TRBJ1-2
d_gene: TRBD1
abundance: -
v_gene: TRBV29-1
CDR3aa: CSVEGTGGFGYTF
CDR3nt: TGCAGCGTTGAGGGGACAGGGGGCTTTGGCTACACCTTC

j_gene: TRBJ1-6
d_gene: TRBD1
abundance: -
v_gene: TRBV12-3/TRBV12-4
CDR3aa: CASRPTGGSPLHF
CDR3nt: TGTGCCAGCAGGCCGACAGGGGGTTCACCCCTCCACTTT

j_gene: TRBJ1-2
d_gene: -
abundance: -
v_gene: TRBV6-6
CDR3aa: CASSESTGTDGYTF
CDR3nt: TGTGCCAGCAGTGAAAGTACAGGGACGGATGGCTACACCTTC

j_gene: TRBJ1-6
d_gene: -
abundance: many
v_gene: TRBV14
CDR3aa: CASSRQSIAIGSPLHF
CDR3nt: TGTGCCAGCAGCCGCCAATCGATCGCGATCGGTTCACCCCTCCACTTT

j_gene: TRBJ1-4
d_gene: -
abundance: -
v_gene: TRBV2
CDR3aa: CASSTGTSINEKLFF
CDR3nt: TGTGCCAGCAGTACCGGGACTAGCATCAATGAAAAACTGTTTTTT

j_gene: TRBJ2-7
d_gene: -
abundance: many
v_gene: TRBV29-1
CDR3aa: CSVGTGQIYEQYF
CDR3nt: TGCAGCGTTGGAACGGGACAAATCTACGAGCAGTACTTC

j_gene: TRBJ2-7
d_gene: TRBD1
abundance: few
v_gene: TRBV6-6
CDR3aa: CASRVGQVRSYEQYF
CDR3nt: TGTGCCAGCAGGGTCGGACAGGTACGCTCCTACGAGCAGTACTTC

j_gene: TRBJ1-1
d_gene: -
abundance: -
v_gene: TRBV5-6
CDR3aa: CASSIDLNTEAFF
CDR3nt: TGTGCCAGCAGCATCGATCTGAACACTGAAGCTTTCTTT

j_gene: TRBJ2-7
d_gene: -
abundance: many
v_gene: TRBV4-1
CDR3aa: CASSQTSTYEQYF
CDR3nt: TGCGCCAGCAGCCAAACTTCCACCTACGAGCAGTACTTC

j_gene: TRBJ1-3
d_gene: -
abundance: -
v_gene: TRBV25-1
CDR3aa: CASSQRVAGNTIYF
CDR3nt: TGTGCCAGCAGTCAACGTGTTGCTGGAAACACCATATATTTT

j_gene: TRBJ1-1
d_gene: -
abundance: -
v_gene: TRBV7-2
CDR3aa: CASSLAIRRSTEAFF
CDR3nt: TGTGCCAGCAGCTTAGCGATCCGAAGGAGCACTGAAGCTTTCTTT

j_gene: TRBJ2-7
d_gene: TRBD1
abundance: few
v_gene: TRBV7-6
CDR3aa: CASSIGQGVASEQYF
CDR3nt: TGTGCCAGCAGCATCGGACAGGGGGTGGCGAGTGAGCAGTACTTC

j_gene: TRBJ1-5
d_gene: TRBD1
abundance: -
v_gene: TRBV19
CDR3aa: CATHQDRNFHQPQHF
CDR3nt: TGTGCCACCCACCAGGACAGGAATTTTCATCAGCCCCAGCATTTT

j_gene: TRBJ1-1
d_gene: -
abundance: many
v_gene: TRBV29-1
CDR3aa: CSVYGVGLGAFF
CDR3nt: TGCAGCGTCTACGGGGTGGGGCTGGGGGCTTTCTTT

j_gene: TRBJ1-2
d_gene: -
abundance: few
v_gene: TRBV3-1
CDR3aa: CASTPELSWTDGYTF
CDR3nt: TGTGCCAGCACCCCAGAGTTATCCTGGACAGATGGCTACACCTTC

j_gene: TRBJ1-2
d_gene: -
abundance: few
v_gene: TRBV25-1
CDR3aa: CAWIQLNYGYTF
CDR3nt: TGTGCCTGGATTCAACTTAACTATGGCTACACCTTC

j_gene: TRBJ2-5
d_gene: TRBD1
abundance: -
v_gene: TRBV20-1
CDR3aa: CSASSWERGRQETQYF
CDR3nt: TGCAGTGCTAGTAGTTGGGAGAGGGGGCGGCAAGAGACCCAGTACTTC

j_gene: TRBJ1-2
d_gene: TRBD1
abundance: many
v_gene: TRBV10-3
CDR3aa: CATLDRIYGYTF
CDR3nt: TGTGCCACCCTGGACAGGATCTATGGCTACACCTTC

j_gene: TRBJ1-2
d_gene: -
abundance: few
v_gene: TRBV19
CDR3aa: CASSFSDRYYGYTF
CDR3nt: TGTGCCAGCAGTTTTTCTGACCGATACTATGGCTACACCTTC